This T cell receptor (beta chain) is from a study of a mutant IDH1 vaccine in newly diagnosed glioma (dated by TCRdb to the early 2020s). For the wider study: The roughly 32 treated patients were approximately 62% male and roughly 40% female, with a mean age of around 40 years. Prior to enrollment, standard therapy consisting of radiotherapy alone, temozolomide alone, or radiochemotherapy with temozolomide had been administered to patients, with the combination being received by most patients. Peripheral blood was collected at six visits: V03 (baseline), V05, V07, V10, V12 and V13. For exploratory analyses, around 26 treated patients had longitudinal TCRB deep sequencing done wherever samples were available.

Regarding this clone: Its antigen remains undetermined. Within one base of it there is no much larger clone, and no base qualities were kept.

Explained via the paper, the time point label denotes: baseline, week 1 (first vaccination visit). What the treatment or condition label conveys for this sample: pre-vaccination baseline after standard-of-care therapy. Newly diagnosed WHO grade 3 or 4 IDH1-mutant astrocytomas showing loss of nuclear ATRX were present in the donors. The samples were drawn from NOA16, a multicentre, single-arm, open-label phase I trial in Germany that tested a mutant IDH1 peptide vaccine in humans for the first time. Visit V03 blood draws served as the baseline sample for immunogenicity testing. The DNeasy Blood and Tissue Kit was used to extract genomic DNA from EDTA blood for TCRB sequencing. What the research found in general, with its limitations: Pseudoprogression appeared unrelated to alterations in the top peripheral T cell clonotypes detected by TCRB sequencing. Availability determined which PBMC samples were chosen for TCRB deep sequencing. Immune responses induced by the vaccine were seen in around 94% of patients across multiple MHC alleles. According to the authors, sample limitations meant that analyses of patient blood samples could not be reproduced.

The CDR3 runs 13 amino acids, cysteine and phenylalanine included. Just CDR3 DNA is preserved here, 39 bases in frame from base 1. The V end loses 5 bases and the J end loses 4 bases, and a stretch of 12 bases separates them. Reading the germline V gene (reference sequence) gives CDR1 PRHDT and CDR2 FYEKMQ. The receptor library was made with the immunoSEQ multiplex PCR assay. Rearranged TCR beta chain sequences were amplified with the hsTCRB Kit following the manufacturer's protocol. An Illumina MiSeq was used to sequence the TCRB libraries. The original methods were these. The proprietary platform of the kit vendor was used for demultiplexing, trimming and gene mapping. Imported from immuneACCESS, the table was reduced by TCRdb to in-frame sequences with V and J called. These copies leave out some clones; in studies compared against another copy, an unresolved V gene accounts for under half, and the cause of the remainder is not known. The V and J calls and the clone size are those of that table, but D and trimming were determined from the DNA. The sample includes roughly 86,000 clones, with roughly 75% observed a single time. The ten largest account for roughly 7% of the sample.

The clonotype comes from a man in his forties with glioma. Here the sequenced sample was PBMCs, taken from a glioma patient treated with radiotherapy, temozolomide or both. The receptor chain draws on TRBV13 and TRBJ2-7; no confident D gene assignment can be made. The nucleotide sequence is TGTGCCAGCAGCCCAGGCCCCGTTTACGAGCAGTACTTC. Translated, it gives CASSPGPVYEQYF.